The 22 T cell receptor beta chains below come from one sample, sequenced in a study of cytomegalovirus exposure and HLA in healthy donors. Only in-frame clones appear in the TCRdb table, and some are missing; sequencing was by immunoSEQ multiplex PCR. The repertoire holds some 170,000 clones, with around four fifths as singletons. Sequencing was performed on PBMCs. These receptors were collected from a man aged 25-45 years in good health and CMV-seropositive.

The chain joins TRBV6-5 to TRBJ2-3, with TRBD1 identical over 10 bases. The V and J ends lost 6 bases and 8 bases, in that order; junction bases with no gene match: 11. Germline V gene lookup returns CDR1 MNHEY and CDR2 SVGAGI. The CDR3 is made up of 15 amino acids. The CDR3 DNA reads TGTGCCAGCAGATCTAACGGACAGGGGGTAGTTACGCAGTATTTT. Its translation is CASRSNGQGVVTQYF.

V gene TRBV6-5 combines with J gene TRBJ1-2; maybe TRBD1 (6 bases). Germline V gives CDR1 MNHEY, CDR2 SVGAGI. The V end lost 7 bases, the J end lost 3 bases, and 15 bases lay between the germline ends. The CDR3 is made up of 14 amino acids. The CDR3: CASTRRQAHYGYTF. Written as DNA, the CDR3 is TGTGCCAGCACCAGACGACAGGCCCACTATGGCTACACCTTC.

This chain connects TRBV5-1 to TRBJ2-5, with D uncertain. Germline V gives CDR1 SGHRS, CDR2 YFSETQ. CDR3 length equals 14 residues. V was clipped by 0 bases and J by 4 bases, with 10 bases between them. CDR3 nucleotides: TGCGCCAGCAGCTTGGCTACGGAGAGAGAGACCCAGTACTTC. As protein: CASSLATERETQYF.

This chain links TRBV9 with TRBJ2-1; the match to TRBD2 covers 7 bases. J gave up 0 bases and V 3 bases, and 6 bases lay outside the gene matches. The CDR3 extends over 16 amino acids. The germline V gene has CDR1 SGDLS and CDR2 YYNGEE. The DNA of the CDR3 is TGTGCCAGCAGCGCCAGAGCGGGGCTCTCCTACAATGAGCAGTTCTTC. Protein product: CASSARAGLSYNEQFF. The full variable domain, its missing parts supplied by reference TRBV9 and TRBJ2-1, is DSGVTQTPKHLITATGQRVTLRCSPRSGDLSVYWYQQSLDQGLQFLIQYYNGEERAKGNILERFSAQQFPDLHSELNLSSLELGDSALYFCASSARAGLSYNEQFFGPGTRLTVL.

This clone occurred many times. The rearrangement uses TRBV15 and TRBJ2-7; weak D call: TRBD1 (6 bases). CDR3 length: 13 amino acids. V lost 5 bases to trimming and J lost 3 bases, with 11 bases between them. Germline lookup yields CDR1 LNHNV and CDR2 YYDKDF (reference sequence). The CDR3 spells CATSPGDIYEQYF. DNA of the CDR3: TGTGCCACCAGCCCTGGGGACATCTACGAGCAGTACTTC.

V gene TRBV10-2 combines with J gene TRBJ1-1; D perhaps matches TRBD1 (6 bases). The V end lost 3 bases, the J end lost 6 bases, and 11 bases lay between the germline ends. The CDR3 contains 13 residues. Germline V gene lookup returns CDR1 WSHSY and CDR2 SAAADI. The CDR3 coding sequence is TGCGCCAGCAGTGATAGGGGGTTGGCTGAAGCTTTCTTT. It specifies CASSDRGLAEAFF.

The chain links TRBV5-4 to TRBJ1-2; 7 nucleotides line up with TRBD1. This CDR3 contains 15 residues. Trimming cost V 6 bases and J 8 bases; bases outside gene matches: 16. CDR1 is SGHNT and CDR2 is YYREEE in the germline V gene (reference sequence). The CDR3 region has the DNA TGTGCCAGCACCCCCCAAGTGGAGGGGGCGGGAGGCTACACCTTC. This gives the protein CASTPQVEGAGGYTF.

The J gene is TRBJ1-6, the V gene TRBV7-9; D remains ambiguous. Trimming cost V 3 bases and J 8 bases, with 11 bases left between them. This CDR3 has 14 amino acids. Germline CDR1 SEHNR, CDR2 FQNEAQ (reference sequence). This CDR3 reads CASSFVTADSPLHF. The CDR3 DNA is TGTGCCAGCAGCTTCGTCACAGCTGATTCACCCCTCCACTTT.

The chain recombines TRBV25-1 with TRBJ1-6; possibly TRBD1 for D (5 bases). Deletions cut 2 bases from V and 4 bases from J, with 6 bases between. From germline, CDR1 is MGHDK and CDR2 SYGVNS. The CDR3 consists of 14 residues. The DNA for the CDR3 is TGTGCCAGCAGTGAAGGGGGGTATAATTCACCCCTCCACTTT. Its protein is CASSEGGYNSPLHF.

There are a few counts of this clone. The rearrangement uses TRBV29-1 and TRBJ1-2; 10 positions match TRBD1. This CDR3 has 12 residues. The ends lost 3 bases at V and 8 bases at J; junction bases unmatched: 3. Germline assignment: CDR1 SQVTM and CDR2 ANQGSEA. For the CDR3, the DNA is TGCAGCGTTGATGGACAGGGGGACGGCTACACCTTC. This codes for CSVDGQGDGYTF.

The DNA of the CDR3 is TGTGCCAGCAGCACCGGTTACACCATATATTTT. Translation: CASSTGYTIYF. This sequence joins TRBV6-5 and TRBJ1-3; D is ambiguous. V lost 6 bases to trimming and J lost 8 bases, with 8 bases between them. The CDR3 loop spans 11 amino acids. Germline V lookup: CDR1 MNHEY, CDR2 SVGAGI.

The V gene is TRBV7-9, the J gene TRBJ1-1; the match to TRBD1 covers 7 bases. The CDR3 loop spans 13 amino acids. V shed 5 bases, J shed 6 bases, and the junction held 6 bases outside the gene matches. The germline V gene encodes CDR1 SEHNR and CDR2 FQNEAQ (reference sequence). The CDR3 DNA follows: TGTGCCAGCAGCCCGGGACAGAGGCCTGAAGCTTTCTTT. Translated: CASSPGQRPEAFF.

The V call is TRBV4-2, the J call TRBJ2-5, with 10 bases matching TRBD2. Germline V lookup: CDR1 LGHNA, CDR2 YNFKEQ. This CDR3 comprises 16 residues. Losses at the gene ends were 4 bases for V and 5 bases for J; bases not matched to a gene: 10. The CDR3 sequence: CASSPRIAGGSETQYF. CDR3 nucleotide sequence: TGTGCCAGCAGCCCTCGGATAGCGGGGGGTAGTGAGACCCAGTACTTC.

The genes are TRBV29-1 and TRBJ2-7; 7 bases are a match to TRBD2. The CDR3 is 13 amino acids. Germline V gene data show CDR1 as SQVTM and CDR2 as ANQGSEA. After removal of 7 bases from V and 2 bases from J, the junction contained 8 bases not matched to a gene. The CDR3 DNA is TGCAGCGCCGCTGGGGGGGAGGCCTACGAGCAGTACTTC. This codes for CSAAGGEAYEQYF.

This sequence joins TRBV27 and TRBJ1-1; D call uncertain. The CDR3 runs to 14 residues. Trimming removed 3 bases at V and 0 bases at J, with 8 bases between. The germline V gene has CDR1 MNHEY and CDR2 SMNVEV (reference sequence). In nucleotides, the CDR3 is TGTGCCAGCAGTTTGCGAAGCATGAACACTGAAGCTTTCTTT. Protein product: CASSLRSMNTEAFF.

This clone was picked up a small number of times. V and J are TRBV9 and TRBJ1-4; 8 nucleotides align to TRBD1. From germline, CDR1 is SGDLS and CDR2 YYNGEE. CDR3 size: 15 residues. Unmatched junction bases numbered 6, after V lost 2 bases and J lost 6 bases. The CDR3 loop reads CASSVQGAVDEKLFF. CDR3 in DNA: TGTGCCAGCAGCGTGCAGGGGGCGGTGGATGAAAAACTGTTTTTT. The full variable domain, with the rest looked up from reference TRBV9 and TRBJ1-4, is DSGVTQTPKHLITATGQRVTLRCSPRSGDLSVYWYQQSLDQGLQFLIQYYNGEERAKGNILERFSAQQFPDLHSELNLSSLELGDSALYFCASSVQGAVDEKLFFGSGTQLSVL.

The CDR3: CSVDGSGNTIYF. In DNA, the CDR3 is TGCAGCGTTGACGGCTCTGGAAACACCATATATTTT. The V call is TRBV29-1, the J call TRBJ1-3; D is ambiguous. CDR3 length: 12 residues. Trimming pared 3 bases from V and 0 bases from J, leaving 3 bases between. The germline V gene encodes CDR1 SQVTM and CDR2 ANQGSEA.

The chain carries TRBV27 and TRBJ2-7; D possibly corresponds to TRBD1 (5 bases). Trimming took off 5 bases at V and 4 bases at J, with 15 bases between the two ends. Germline V lookup: CDR1 MNHEY, CDR2 SMNVEV (reference sequence). The CDR3 has 14 residues. CDR3: CASSTARAHYEQYF. The CDR3 DNA reads TGTGCCAGCAGTACCGCCAGGGCCCATTACGAGCAGTACTTC.

The chain recombines TRBV4-2 with TRBJ2-1; 7 bases agree with TRBD2. The CDR3 totals 17 residues. Germline trimming cut 0 bases from V and 5 bases from J; bases unmatched to any gene: 10. Germline values: CDR1 LGHNA, CDR2 YNFKEQ. Here the CDR3 DNA reads TGTGCCAGCAGCCAAGAGCGCTACGGGGGGAAGAACAATGAGCAGTTCTTC. Residues: CASSQERYGGKNNEQFF.

The gene calls are TRBV15 and TRBJ2-3; the match to TRBD2 covers 12 bases. This CDR3 has 14 residues. With 3 bases clipped from V and 6 bases from J, the junction kept 1 base outside the gene matches. Germline-derived CDR1 and CDR2 are LNHNV and YYDKDF (reference sequence). CDR3 loop: CATSRGTSGDTQYF. For the CDR3, the DNA is TGTGCCACCAGCAGGGGGACTAGCGGGGATACGCAGTATTTT.

This chain links TRBV27 with TRBJ2-3; no clear D. The germline V gene has CDR1 MNHEY and CDR2 SMNVEV (reference sequence). V was cut by 8 bases and J by 0 bases, with 12 bases left in between. The CDR3 has 14 amino acids. The CDR3 DNA sequence: TGTGCCAGCGCGGCCGGGTTTAGCACAGATACGCAGTATTTT. Its translation is CASAAGFSTDTQYF.

J is TRBJ2-7 and V is TRBV5-6, with D maybe TRBD1 (5 bases). Trimming shortened V by 4 bases and J by 5 bases, and 10 bases separated the two germline ends. CDR3 length: 12 residues. Germline V CDR1 and CDR2: SGHDT, YYEEEE. Here the CDR3 DNA reads TGTGCCAGCAGCCCAGGGCAGGACGAGCAGTACTTC. Translation gives CASSPGQDEQYF.